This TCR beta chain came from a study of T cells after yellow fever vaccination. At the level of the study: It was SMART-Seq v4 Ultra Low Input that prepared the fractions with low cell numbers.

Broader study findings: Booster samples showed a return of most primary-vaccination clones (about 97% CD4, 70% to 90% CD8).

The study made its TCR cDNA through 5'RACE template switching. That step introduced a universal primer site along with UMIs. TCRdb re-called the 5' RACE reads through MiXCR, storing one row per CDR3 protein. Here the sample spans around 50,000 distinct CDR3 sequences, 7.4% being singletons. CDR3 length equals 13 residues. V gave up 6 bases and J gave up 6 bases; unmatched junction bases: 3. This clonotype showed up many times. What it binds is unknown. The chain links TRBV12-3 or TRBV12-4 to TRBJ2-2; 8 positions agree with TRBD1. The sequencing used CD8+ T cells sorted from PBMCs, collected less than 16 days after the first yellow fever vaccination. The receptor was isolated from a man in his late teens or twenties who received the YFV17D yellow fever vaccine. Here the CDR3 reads CASSPQGAGELFF. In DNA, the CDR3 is TGTGCCAGCAGCCCACAGGGGGCCGGGGAGCTGTTTTTT.